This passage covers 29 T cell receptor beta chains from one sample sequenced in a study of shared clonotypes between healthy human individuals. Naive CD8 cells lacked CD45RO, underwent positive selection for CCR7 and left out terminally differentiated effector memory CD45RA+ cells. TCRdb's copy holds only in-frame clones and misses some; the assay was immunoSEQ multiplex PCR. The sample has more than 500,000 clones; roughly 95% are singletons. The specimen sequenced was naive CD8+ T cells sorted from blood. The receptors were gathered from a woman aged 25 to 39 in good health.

The CDR3 reads CASSPDPGLLYEQYF. For the CDR3, the DNA is TGTGCCAGCTCACCCGACCCGGGACTACTCTACGAGCAGTACTTC. The V and J genes are TRBV18 and TRBJ2-7, with TRBD2 matching 7 bases. V lost 3 bases to trimming and J lost 3 bases; unmatched junction nucleotides: 8. Germline values: CDR1 KGHSH, CDR2 LQKENI. The CDR3 has 15 amino acids.

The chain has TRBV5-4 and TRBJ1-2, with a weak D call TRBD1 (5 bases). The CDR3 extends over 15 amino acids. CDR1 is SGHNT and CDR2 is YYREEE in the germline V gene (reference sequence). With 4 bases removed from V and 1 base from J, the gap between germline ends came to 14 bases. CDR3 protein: CASSVEGILNYGYTF. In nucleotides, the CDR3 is TGTGCCAGCAGCGTCGAGGGGATTCTTAACTATGGCTACACCTTC.

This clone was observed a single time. The CDR3 region is CSVEISTENTQYF. CDR3 coding DNA: TGCAGCGTTGAAATATCCACAGAGAATACGCAGTATTTT. V usage is TRBV29-1 and J usage is TRBJ2-3; D unresolved. CDR3 length: 13 residues. Germline V gene lookup returns CDR1 SQVTM and CDR2 ANQGSEA. With 2 bases removed from V and 7 bases from J, the gap between germline ends came to 13 bases.

The CDR3 loop reads CASSIVLSRGYTF. In DNA, the CDR3 is TGTGCCAGTAGTATCGTACTAAGTCGTGGCTACACCTTC. The chain has TRBV19 and TRBJ1-2; D is undetermined. The germline V and J ends were trimmed by 3 bases and 7 bases, with 12 bases remaining between them. Germline CDR1 and CDR2: LNHDA and SQIVND (reference sequence). This CDR3 region has 13 residues.

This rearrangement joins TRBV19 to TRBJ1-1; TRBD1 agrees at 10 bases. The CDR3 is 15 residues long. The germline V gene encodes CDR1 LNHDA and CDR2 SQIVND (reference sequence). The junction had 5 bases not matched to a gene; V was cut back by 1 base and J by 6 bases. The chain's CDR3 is CASSIAGTGESEAFF. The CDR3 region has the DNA TGTGCCAGTAGTATAGCCGGGACAGGGGAGTCTGAAGCTTTCTTT.

The CDR3 sequence: CSVESGRAAGYTF. In DNA form, the CDR3 reads TGCAGCGTTGAGTCGGGCAGGGCGGCTGGCTACACCTTC. The J gene is TRBJ1-2, the V gene TRBV29-1, with D perhaps matching TRBD1 (5 bases). V was pared by 3 bases and J by 7 bases, with 15 bases between. This CDR3 has 13 residues. The V gene's germline CDR1 is SQVTM and CDR2 ANQGSEA.

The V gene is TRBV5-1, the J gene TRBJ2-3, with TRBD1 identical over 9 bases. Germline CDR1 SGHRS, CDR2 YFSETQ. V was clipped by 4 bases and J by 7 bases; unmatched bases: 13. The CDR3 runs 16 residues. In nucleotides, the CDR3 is TGCGCCAGCAGCACTAGGGACAGGGCGTTCGATAATACGCAGTATTTT. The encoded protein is CASSTRDRAFDNTQYF.

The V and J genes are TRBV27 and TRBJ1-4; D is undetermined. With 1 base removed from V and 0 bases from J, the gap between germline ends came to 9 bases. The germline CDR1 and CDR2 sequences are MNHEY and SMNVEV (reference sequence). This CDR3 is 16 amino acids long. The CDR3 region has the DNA TGTGCCAGCAGTTTATATATCGGGGCAACTAATGAAAAACTGTTTTTT. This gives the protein CASSLYIGATNEKLFF. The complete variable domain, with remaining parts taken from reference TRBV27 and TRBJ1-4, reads EAQVTQNPRYLITVTGKKLTVTCSQNMNHEYMSWYRQDPGLGLRQIYYSMNVEVTDKGDVPEGYKVSRKEKRNFPLILESPSPNQTSLYFCASSLYIGATNEKLFFGSGTQLSVL.

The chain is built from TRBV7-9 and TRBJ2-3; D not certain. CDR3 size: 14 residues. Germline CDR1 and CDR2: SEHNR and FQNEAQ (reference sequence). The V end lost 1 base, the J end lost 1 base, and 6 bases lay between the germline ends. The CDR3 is CASSLVQRTDTQYF. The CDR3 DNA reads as TGTGCCAGCAGCTTAGTACAGCGCACAGATACGCAGTATTTT.

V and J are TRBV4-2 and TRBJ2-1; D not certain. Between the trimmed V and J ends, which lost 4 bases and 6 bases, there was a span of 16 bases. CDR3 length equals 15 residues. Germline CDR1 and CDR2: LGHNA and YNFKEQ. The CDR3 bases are TGTGCCAGCAGCCTGGAAAGCCTGGTTTCCAATGAGCAGTTCTTC. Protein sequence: CASSLESLVSNEQFF.

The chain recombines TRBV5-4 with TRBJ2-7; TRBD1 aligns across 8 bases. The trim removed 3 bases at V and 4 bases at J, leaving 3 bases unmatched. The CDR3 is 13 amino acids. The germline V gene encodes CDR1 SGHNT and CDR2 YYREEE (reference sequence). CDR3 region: CASSWGQEYEQYF. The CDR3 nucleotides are TGTGCCAGCAGCTGGGGACAGGAGTACGAGCAGTACTTC.

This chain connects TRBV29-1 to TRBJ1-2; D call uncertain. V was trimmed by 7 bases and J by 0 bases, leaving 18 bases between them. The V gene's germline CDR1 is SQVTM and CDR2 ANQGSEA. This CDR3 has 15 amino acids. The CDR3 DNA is TGCAGCGCCCCGGACGGAGAGCTAGCTAACTATGGCTACACCTTC. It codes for CSAPDGELANYGYTF.

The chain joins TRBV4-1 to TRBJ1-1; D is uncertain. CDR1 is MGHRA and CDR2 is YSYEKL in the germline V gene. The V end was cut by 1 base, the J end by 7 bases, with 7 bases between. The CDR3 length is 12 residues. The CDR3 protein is CASSQAGLEAFF. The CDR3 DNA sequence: TGCGCCAGCAGCCAAGCAGGCCTTGAAGCTTTCTTT.

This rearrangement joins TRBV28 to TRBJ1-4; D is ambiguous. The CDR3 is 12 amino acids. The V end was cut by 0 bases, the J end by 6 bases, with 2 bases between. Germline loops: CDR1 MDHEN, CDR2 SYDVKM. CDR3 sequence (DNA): TGTGCCAGCAGTTTATGGGATGAAAAACTGTTTTTT. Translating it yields CASSLWDEKLFF.

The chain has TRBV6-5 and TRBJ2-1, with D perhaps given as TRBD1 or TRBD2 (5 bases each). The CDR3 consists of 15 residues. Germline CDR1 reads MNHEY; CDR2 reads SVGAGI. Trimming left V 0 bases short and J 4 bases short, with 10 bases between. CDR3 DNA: TGTGCCAGCAGTTACTCGAGGGGCGCGTACAATGAGCAGTTCTTC. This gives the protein CASSYSRGAYNEQFF.

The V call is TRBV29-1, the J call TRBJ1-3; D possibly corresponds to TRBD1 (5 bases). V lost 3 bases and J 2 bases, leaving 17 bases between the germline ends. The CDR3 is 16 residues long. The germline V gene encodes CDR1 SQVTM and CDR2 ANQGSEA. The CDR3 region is CSVETQQTVPGNTIYF. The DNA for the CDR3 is TGCAGCGTTGAGACTCAACAGACAGTCCCTGGAAACACCATATATTTT.

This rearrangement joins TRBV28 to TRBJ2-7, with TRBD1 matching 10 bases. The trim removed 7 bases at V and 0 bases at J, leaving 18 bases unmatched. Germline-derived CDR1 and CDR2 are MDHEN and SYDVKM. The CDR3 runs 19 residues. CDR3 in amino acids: CASIPDWGQGMVSSYEQYF. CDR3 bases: TGTGCCAGCATCCCCGACTGGGGACAGGGGATGGTCAGCTCCTACGAGCAGTACTTC.

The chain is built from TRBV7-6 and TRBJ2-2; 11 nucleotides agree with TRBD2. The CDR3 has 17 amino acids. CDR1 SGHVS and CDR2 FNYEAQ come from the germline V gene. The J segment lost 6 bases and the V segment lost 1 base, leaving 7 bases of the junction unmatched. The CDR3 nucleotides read TGTGCCAGCAGCTTAGTAGCTAGCGGGAGGCTACCCGGGGAGCTGTTTTTT. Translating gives CASSLVASGRLPGELFF.

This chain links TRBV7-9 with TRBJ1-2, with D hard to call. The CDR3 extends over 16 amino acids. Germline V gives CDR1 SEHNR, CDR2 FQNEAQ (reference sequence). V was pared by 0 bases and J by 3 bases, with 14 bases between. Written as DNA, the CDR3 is TGTGCCAGCAGCTTAGCGCTCCGGGTTAGGGACTATGGCTACACCTTC. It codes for CASSLALRVRDYGYTF. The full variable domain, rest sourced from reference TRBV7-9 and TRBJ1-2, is DTGVSQNPRHKITKRGQNVTFRCDPISEHNRLYWYRQTLGQGPEFLTYFQNEAQLEKSRLLSDRFSAERPKGSFSTLEIQRTEQGDSAMYLCASSLALRVRDYGYTFGSGTRLTVV.

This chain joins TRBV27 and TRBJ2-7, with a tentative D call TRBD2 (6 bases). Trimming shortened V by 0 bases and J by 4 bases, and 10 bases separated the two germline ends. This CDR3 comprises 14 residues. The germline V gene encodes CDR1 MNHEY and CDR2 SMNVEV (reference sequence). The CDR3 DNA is TGTGCCAGCAGTTTATCGATGGCGGGGTACGAGCAGTACTTC. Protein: CASSLSMAGYEQYF.

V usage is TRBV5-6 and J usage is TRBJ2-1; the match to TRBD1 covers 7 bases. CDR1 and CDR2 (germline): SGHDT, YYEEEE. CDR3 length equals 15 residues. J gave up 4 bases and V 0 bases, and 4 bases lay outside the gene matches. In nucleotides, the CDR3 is TGTGCCAGCAGCTTGGCCGGGGACAGATACAATGAGCAGTTCTTC. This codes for CASSLAGDRYNEQFF. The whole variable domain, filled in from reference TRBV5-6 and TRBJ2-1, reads DAGVTQSPTHLIKTRGQQVTLRCSPKSGHDTVSWYQQALGQGPQFIFQYYEEEERQRGNFPDRFSGHQFPNYSSELNVNALLLGDSALYLCASSLAGDRYNEQFFGPGTRLTVL.

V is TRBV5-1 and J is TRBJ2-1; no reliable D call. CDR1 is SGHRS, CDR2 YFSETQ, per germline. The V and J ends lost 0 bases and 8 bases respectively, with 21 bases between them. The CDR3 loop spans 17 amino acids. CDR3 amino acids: CASSLDPGSHGSHEQFF. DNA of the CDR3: TGCGCCAGCAGCTTGGATCCCGGGTCGCACGGTAGCCATGAGCAGTTCTTC.

CDR3 nucleotides: TGTGCCAGCAGTTCGGGGAAGTCCTACGAGCAGTACTTC. It encodes CASSSGKSYEQYF. This chain joins TRBV27 and TRBJ2-7; D perhaps matches TRBD2 (5 bases). CDR3 length: 13 amino acids. Germline V CDR1 and CDR2: MNHEY, SMNVEV (reference sequence). V was pared by 4 bases and J by 1 base, with 8 bases between.

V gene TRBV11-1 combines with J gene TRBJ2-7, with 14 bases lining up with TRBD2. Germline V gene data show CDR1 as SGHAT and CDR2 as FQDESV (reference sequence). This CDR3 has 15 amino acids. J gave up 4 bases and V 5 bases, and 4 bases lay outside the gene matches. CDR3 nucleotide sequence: TGTGCCAGCAGCCCGGGACTAGCGGGAGTTTACGAGCAGTACTTC. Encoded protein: CASSPGLAGVYEQYF.

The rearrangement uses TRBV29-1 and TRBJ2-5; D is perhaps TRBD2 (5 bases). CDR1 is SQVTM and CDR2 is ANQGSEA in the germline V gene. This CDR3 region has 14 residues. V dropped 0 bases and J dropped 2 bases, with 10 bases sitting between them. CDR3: CSVEDGERQETQYF. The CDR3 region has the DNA TGCAGCGTTGAAGATGGGGAGCGGCAAGAGACCCAGTACTTC.

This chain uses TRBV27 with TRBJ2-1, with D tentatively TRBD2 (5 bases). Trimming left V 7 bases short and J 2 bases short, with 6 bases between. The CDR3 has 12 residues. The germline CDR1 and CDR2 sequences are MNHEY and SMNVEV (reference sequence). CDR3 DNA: TGTGCCAGCACCGGGACCTACAATGAGCAGTTCTTC. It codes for CASTGTYNEQFF.

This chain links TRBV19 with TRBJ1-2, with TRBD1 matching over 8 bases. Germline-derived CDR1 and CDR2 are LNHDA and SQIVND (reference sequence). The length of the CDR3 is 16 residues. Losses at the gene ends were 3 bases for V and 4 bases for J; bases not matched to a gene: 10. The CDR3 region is CASSIGGQAPLYGYTF. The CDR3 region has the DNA TGTGCCAGTAGTATCGGGGGACAGGCTCCGCTCTATGGCTACACCTTC.

The CDR3 reads CASSQRLGLATDQPQHF. CDR3 DNA sequence: TGTGCCAGCAGTCAACGCCTGGGGTTAGCTACCGATCAGCCCCAGCATTTT. The chain is built from TRBV27 and TRBJ1-5, with D uncertain. The CDR3 has 17 amino acids. Germline V gene sequence: CDR1 MNHEY, CDR2 SMNVEV (reference sequence). Trimming left V 5 bases short and J 5 bases short, with 22 bases between.

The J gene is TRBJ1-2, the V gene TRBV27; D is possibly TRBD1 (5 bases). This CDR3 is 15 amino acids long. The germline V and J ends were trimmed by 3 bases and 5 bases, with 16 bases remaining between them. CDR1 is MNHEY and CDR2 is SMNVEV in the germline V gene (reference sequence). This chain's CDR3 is CASSFQAGLYYGYTF. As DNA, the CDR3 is TGTGCCAGCAGTTTCCAAGCAGGGTTGTATTATGGCTACACCTTC.